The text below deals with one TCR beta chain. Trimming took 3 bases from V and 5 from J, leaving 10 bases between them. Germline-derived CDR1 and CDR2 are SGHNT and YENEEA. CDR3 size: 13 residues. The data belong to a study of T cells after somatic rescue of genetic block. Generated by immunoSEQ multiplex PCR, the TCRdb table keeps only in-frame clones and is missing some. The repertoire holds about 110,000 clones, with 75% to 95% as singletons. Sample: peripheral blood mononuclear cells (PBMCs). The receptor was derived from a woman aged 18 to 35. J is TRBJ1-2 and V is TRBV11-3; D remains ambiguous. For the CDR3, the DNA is TGTGCCAGCAGCTTTGAGGGAAAATATGGCTACACCTTC. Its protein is CASSFEGKYGYTF.